What follows is one T cell receptor (beta chain) and its context. This sample stems from a study of molecular identifiers for immune sequencing clone quantification. Isolation of naive CD8 T cells was achieved by sorting on a CD8+CD4-CCR7+CD45RA+ phenotype. Previously described methods and listed TCR primers were employed for the bulk TCR libraries. TCRdb re-analysed the PCR reads in MiXCR, keeping a single row per CDR3 protein. Counted here are hundreds of thousands of distinct CDR3 sequences, 25% occurring once; the ten biggest clones make up 0.6% to 0.9%. Germline V lookup: CDR1 SGHRS, CDR2 YFSETQ. Trimming shortened V by 4 bases and J by 5 bases, and 16 bases separated the two germline ends. CDR3 length: 16 amino acids.

V is TRBV5-1 and J is TRBJ1-6; D is undetermined. This clonotype was sampled from a human donor in good health. Some libraries in this study had Jurkat cell RNA spiked in. The sequencing input was naive CD8+ T cells from blood, with Jurkat cell RNA spiked in. The subset here: FACS-sorted CD8+CD4-CCR7+CD45RA+ naive T cells. This chain's CDR3 is CASSPQQSSDNSPLHF. The CDR3 nucleotides are TGCGCCAGCAGCCCCCAGCAGTCGAGCGATAATTCACCCCTCCACTTT.